This entry describes one T cell receptor (beta chain). Per-sample PBMC isolation yielded at least 6.5 million cells. Alongside a J-beta primer mix, a sample-barcoded 5' primer served in a second PCR lasting about 7 to 12 cycles. TCRdb recomputed calls from the 5' RACE reads with MiXCR, one row per CDR3 protein. The sample includes about 1.8 million distinct CDR3 sequences, around 50% seen only once; the top ten take approximately 2%. The data were obtained in a study of blood T cells in healthy people across ages. The CDR3 length is 12 residues. Germline CDR1 is SGHRS and CDR2 is YFSETQ. V lost 2 bases, J lost 8 bases, and 8 bases lay in between.

The sample taken for sequencing was blood. The rearrangement joins TRBV5-1 to TRBJ2-1; D ambiguous. The TCR was taken from a woman between 40 and 50 years old in good health. The CDR3 sequence is CASSFRTDEQFF. CDR3 nucleotide sequence: TGCGCCAGCAGCTTCCGGACGGATGAGCAGTTCTTC.